This T cell receptor (beta chain) derives from a study of blood T cell repertoires in COVID-19. Looking at the study overall: There were acute and convalescent COVID-19 samples, and they came from the United States, Italy and Spain. In each case, the material was cDNA or gDNA derived from T cells, B-cell-depleted T cells, or PBMCs.

The germline gives CDR1 MNHEY, CDR2 SVGAGI. Trimming removed 1 base from V and 1 base from J; junction bases left unmatched: 3. The CDR3 has 15 amino acids. Per the original methods: Reference gene primer amplification gave estimated nucleated cell counts. Sequencing used immunoSEQ multiplex PCR; TCRdb keeps in-frame clones, though not all of them. The V and J calls and clone size are taken from that table; D and trimming were inferred from the DNA. The sample records roughly 230,000 clones, approximately 84% being singletons. The clonotype comes from a man aged 50 to 60 with acute or convalescent COVID-19. This chain connects TRBV6-5 to TRBJ2-7, with TRBD1 matching 8 bases. The sequenced material came from peripheral blood. In DNA form, the CDR3 reads TGTGCCAGCAGTTACTTAGGACAGGGATCCTACGAGCAGTACTTC. Translating gives CASSYLGQGSYEQYF.